This is a list of T cell receptor beta chains from one sample in a study of blood T cell repertoires in COVID-19. Libraries were prepared by immunoSEQ multiplex PCR; TCRdb keeps only in-frame clonotypes and omits some of them. Of some 86,000 clones in the sample, approximately 83% were seen once. Sequenced material: peripheral blood. These receptors came from an elderly woman with active or convalescent COVID-19. CDR3s include the opening cysteine and the closing phenylalanine or tryptophan. D genes are given only for firm matches. The size field is filled for only some rows; it gives once, few, many or a size class.

clone_size d_call j_call v_call cdr3_nt cdr3_aa
NA NA TRBJ1-5 TRBV6-2/TRBV6-3 TGTGCCAGCAGCCCAGAGGCGGGTCAGCCCCAGCATTTT CASSPEAGQPQHF
NA NA TRBJ2-7 TRBV29-1 TGCAGCGTTGGGGCGAGCTACGAGCAGTACTTC CSVGASYEQYF
NA TRBD1 TRBJ1-2 TRBV19 TGTGCCAGTATGGGGACAGGGGCCGGCTACACCTTC CASMGTGAGYTF
NA NA TRBJ2-5 TRBV7-9 TGTGCCAGCAGCCCAAAGACCCGTCTAGCGGAGACCCAGTACTTC CASSPKTRLAETQYF
NA NA TRBJ1-3 TRBV14 TGTGCCAGCAGCCAGGACTTTTCTGGAAACACCATATATTTT CASSQDFSGNTIYF
once NA TRBJ1-5 TRBV7-2 TGTGCCAGCAGCTTGGAGGGGATACAGCCCCAGCATTTT CASSLEGIQPQHF
NA TRBD2 TRBJ2-3 TRBV7-9 TGTGCCAGCAGCTCTCGGACTAGCGGCACAGATACGCAGTATTTT CASSSRTSGTDTQYF
NA NA TRBJ2-6 TRBV24-1 TGTGCCACCAGTGCCTCACAGGTCTCCGGGGCCAACGTCCTGACTTTC CATSASQVSGANVLTF
NA TRBD2 TRBJ2-4 TRBV6-5 TGTGCCAGCACCCCAGCGGGAAGTTCCAAAAACATTCAGTACTTC CASTPAGSSKNIQYF
once NA TRBJ2-1 TRBV24-1 TGTGCCACCAGGTTTGGAGCTGGAGGTCACGATGAGCAGTTCTTC CATRFGAGGHDEQFF
NA NA TRBJ2-7 TRBV19 TGTGCCAGTAGTATTAATCCGGGTACCAACGAGCAGTACTTC CASSINPGTNEQYF
NA TRBD1 TRBJ2-1 TRBV2 TGTGCCAGCAGGGAGGGGGACAGGGGAAGCGGTGAGCAGTTCTTC CASREGDRGSGEQFF
once TRBD1 TRBJ1-1 TRBV19 TGTGCCAGTAGTCATCCCCGACGACAGGGCAGAGTTAAGAACACTGAAGCTTTCTTT CASSHPRRQGRVKNTEAFF
NA TRBD1 TRBJ1-1 TRBV5-4 TGTGCCAGCAGCTTTACAGGGGTGAACACTGAAGCTTTCTTT CASSFTGVNTEAFF
NA NA TRBJ2-7 TRBV15 TGTGCCACCAGCCCCCTGGGGCACACAGATTCCTACGAGCAGTACTTC CATSPLGHTDSYEQYF
NA NA TRBJ1-2 TRBV20-1 TGCAGAATCGACTTAGGCAGGGGCCACACCTTC CRIDLGRGHTF
NA TRBD1 TRBJ1-1 TRBV11-2 TGTGCCAGCAGCTTAGTGGGACAGGGGCCTGAAGCTTTCTTT CASSLVGQGPEAFF
NA NA TRBJ2-3 TRBV18 TGTGCCAGCTCACCAGGGGCCCCCTTCAGCACAGATACGCAGTATTTT CASSPGAPFSTDTQYF
NA TRBD1 TRBJ1-5 TRBV14 TGTGCCAGCAGCCAATTATTCTGGACAGGGCGGAAACAGCCCCAGCATTTT CASSQLFWTGRKQPQHF
NA TRBD1 TRBJ1-2 TRBV28 TGTGCCAGCAGTTTTGGGGGACAGGGCTATGGCTACACCTTC CASSFGGQGYGYTF
few TRBD1 TRBJ1-4 TRBV7-8 TGTGCCAGCAGTCGGACAGGGGGTTATGAAAAACTGTTTTTT CASSRTGGYEKLFF
NA NA TRBJ2-5 TRBV11-3 TGTGCCAGCAGCAAAGGCGGGAACCAAGAGACCCAGTACTTC CASSKGGNQETQYF
NA NA TRBJ1-4 TRBV6-1 TGTGCCAGCAGTGAGCCGTGGACCGGGACATTTGGGTCTGATGAAAAACTGTTTTTT CASSEPWTGTFGSDEKLFF
once TRBD1 TRBJ2-7 TRBV23-1 TGCGCCAGCAGTCACCAATACAGGGGGCCTAATTCGTACGAGCAGTACTTC CASSHQYRGPNSYEQYF
NA NA TRBJ2-2 TRBV9 TGTGCCAGCAGCGTACCTCCAGGGCCCACCGGGGAGCTGTTTTTT CASSVPPGPTGELFF
NA NA TRBJ2-1 TRBV7-2 TGTGCCAGCAGCTTATTTCCCGGGAGCTCCTACAATGAGCAGTTCTTC CASSLFPGSSYNEQFF
NA TRBD2 TRBJ2-7 TRBV19 TGTGCCAGTAGTATTGGCGGGGGACCCTACGAGCAGTACTTC CASSIGGGPYEQYF
NA NA TRBJ2-6 TRBV3-1/TRBV3-2 TGTGCCAGCAGCCAAAGCAGGAGGACCTCAGTGTATTCTGGGGCCAACGTCCTGACTTTC CASSQSRRTSVYSGANVLTF
NA TRBD2 TRBJ2-3 TRBV7-3 TGTGCCAGCAGCTCACCGGGACTAGGAACAGATACGCAGTATTTT CASSSPGLGTDTQYF
NA TRBD1 TRBJ2-3 TRBV28 TGTGCCAGCAGTTCCCGGGGACAGGGGGGCGGGGTGAGGACAGATACGCAGTATTTT CASSSRGQGGGVRTDTQYF
NA NA TRBJ1-1 TRBV6-5 TGTGCCAGCAGTTACTCCCAGGGGAGCACTGAAGCTTTCTTT CASSYSQGSTEAFF
NA TRBD2 TRBJ2-3 TRBV5-1 TGCGCCAGCAGCGGGACCGGGACTAGCGGTACGCAGTATTTT CASSGTGTSGTQYF